This passage covers 32 T cell receptor beta chains from one sample sequenced in a study of cytomegalovirus exposure and HLA in healthy donors (dated by TCRdb to the late 2010s). The library was obtained by the immunoSEQ multiplex PCR assay. For the multiplex PCR, a mixture combining 60 forward primers for TCR Vbeta segments and 13 reverse primers for TCR Jbeta segments was used. TCRdb's version of the immuneACCESS table is confined to in-frame rearrangements and falls short of the full clone set. An unresolved V gene accounts for under half of the shortfall where checked; the remainder is of unknown origin. This sample has about 140,000 clones in its table, and roughly 80% of those were observed once. Clones ranked in the top ten supply less than 1.5% of the sample. The sequencing sample was made of PBMCs. The receptors were sampled from a female donor in good health and CMV-seronegative.

The chain has TRBV7-6 and TRBJ2-5; TRBD2 matches 8 bases. The CDR3 is 13 amino acids. V dropped 6 bases and J dropped 5; count of bases not matched to a gene: 5. Germline loops: CDR1 SGHVS, CDR2 FNYEAQ. In nucleotides, the CDR3 is TGTGCCAGCAGTTCGGCTAGCGGGGAGACCCAGTACTTC. Its translation is CASSSASGETQYF.

The rearrangement joins TRBV27 to TRBJ1-5; tentative D call: TRBD1 (6 bases). The CDR3 runs 15 residues. V was trimmed by 4 bases and J by 3 bases, leaving 13 bases between them. From germline, CDR1 is MNHEY and CDR2 SMNVEV (reference sequence). The CDR3 nucleotides are TGTGCCAGCAGTTCTCAGACAGGAGTCAATCAGCCCCAGCATTTT. As protein: CASSSQTGVNQPQHF.

The V call is TRBV28, the J call TRBJ1-1; tentative D call: TRBD1 (5 bases). The CDR3 contains 12 residues. CDR1 and CDR2 (germline): MDHEN, SYDVKM. Trimming removed 9 bases at V and 3 bases at J, with 11 bases between. CDR3 coding DNA: TGTGCCAGTGTAGGGGTGGACACTGAAGCTTTCTTT. Its translation: CASVGVDTEAFF. Supplemented by reference TRBV28 and TRBJ1-1, the full variable domain reads DVKVTQSSRYLVKRTGEKVFLECVQDMDHENMFWYRQDPGLGLRLIYFSYDVKMKEKGDIPEGYSVSREKKERFSLILESASTNQTSMYLCASVGVDTEAFFGQGTRLTVV.

The rearrangement links TRBV15 to TRBJ1-5; the D gene is possibly TRBD1 (6 bases). V gave up 0 bases and J gave up 4 bases, with 10 bases separating them. The CDR3 length is 15 residues. CDR1 and CDR2 (germline): LNHNV, YYDKDF (reference sequence). In DNA, the CDR3 is TGTGCCACCAGCAGAGATTGGACAGATAATCAGCCCCAGCATTTT. Residues: CATSRDWTDNQPQHF.

This clone was found a few times. CDR3 nucleotide sequence: TGTGCCACCAGCAGAGATAAAGACAGGGCACCCTATGGCTACACCTTC. As protein: CATSRDKDRAPYGYTF. V gene TRBV15 combines with J gene TRBJ1-2, with 7 bases matching TRBD1. V was clipped by 0 bases and J by 4 bases; unmatched bases: 8. Germline loops: CDR1 LNHNV, CDR2 YYDKDF (reference sequence). The CDR3 runs 16 residues.

By share, this clone counts as medium-sized. The chain links TRBV19 to TRBJ2-7; D might be TRBD2 (6 bases). This CDR3 has 13 residues. Per the germline V gene, CDR1 is LNHDA and CDR2 is SQIVND (reference sequence). The V end lost 1 base, the J end lost 6 bases, and 10 bases lay between the germline ends. The CDR3 loop reads CASSIAAGSEQYF. The CDR3 DNA sequence: TGTGCCAGTAGTATAGCTGCGGGAAGCGAGCAGTACTTC.

V and J are TRBV25-1 and TRBJ2-3; no clear D. Germline assignment: CDR1 MGHDK and CDR2 SYGVNS. Trimming cost V 2 bases and J 7 bases, with 4 bases left between them. The CDR3 length is 11 residues. The CDR3 DNA is TGTGCCAGCAGTGAAACTTATACGCAGTATTTT. Encoded protein: CASSETYTQYF.

The rearrangement joins TRBV5-1 to TRBJ2-2; D perhaps matches TRBD2 (6 bases). The V gene lost 6 bases and the J gene lost 3 bases, with 12 bases spanning the gap. This CDR3 comprises 14 residues. Germline V CDR1 and CDR2: SGHRS, YFSETQ. CDR3 in amino acids: CASMGGTYTGELFF. The CDR3 region has the DNA TGCGCCAGCATGGGCGGGACTTACACCGGGGAGCTGTTTTTT.

In DNA, the CDR3 is TGTGCCAGCAGTCCCCTGACAGGGCGGGAGACCCAGTACTTC. This codes for CASSPLTGRETQYF. The chain carries TRBV27 and TRBJ2-5; TRBD1 aligns across 7 bases. In germline, CDR1 is MNHEY, CDR2 SMNVEV (reference sequence). The CDR3 consists of 14 residues. With V trimmed by 5 bases and J by 5 bases, 8 bases remained unmatched.

The V call is TRBV18, the J call TRBJ1-2, with TRBD1 matching over 12 bases. CDR3 size: 14 residues. The V gene end was trimmed by 6 bases and the J gene end by 8 bases; junction bases not matched to a gene: 7. From germline, CDR1 is KGHSH and CDR2 LQKENI. As DNA, the CDR3 is TGTGCCAGCTCCCCGGGACAGGGGGCAGACGGCTACACCTTC. As protein: CASSPGQGADGYTF.

This chain joins TRBV19 and TRBJ2-7; 8 bases are shared with TRBD1. The V segment lost 4 bases and the J segment 9 bases; nucleotides outside the gene matches: 14. The CDR3 spans 15 residues. Germline-derived CDR1 and CDR2 are LNHDA and SQIVND (reference sequence). CDR3 loop: CASSTPSTGVAGQYF. CDR3 sequence (DNA): TGTGCCAGTAGTACCCCGTCGACAGGGGTAGCTGGGCAGTACTTC.

The genes are TRBV13 and TRBJ1-1; D gene unclear. In germline, CDR1 is PRHDT, CDR2 FYEKMQ (reference sequence). CDR3 length: 16 amino acids. The V and J ends lost 5 bases and 5 bases respectively, with 21 bases between them. The DNA for the CDR3 is TGTGCCAGCAGCCTTGGAACAGATGTTTGGTTAACTGAAGCTTTCTTT. Translating it yields CASSLGTDVWLTEAFF.

This sequence joins TRBV5-4 and TRBJ2-1; D is ambiguous. This CDR3 has 10 residues. Germline V lookup: CDR1 SGHNT, CDR2 YYREEE (reference sequence). V lost 10 bases, J lost 10 bases, and 12 bases lay in between. CDR3 sequence (DNA): TGTGCCGATACCCTTGAGGAGCAGTTCTTC. It translates to CADTLEEQFF.

The rearrangement links TRBV28 to TRBJ1-1; no definite D call. V gave up 2 bases and J gave up 1 base, with 8 bases separating them. CDR1 is MDHEN and CDR2 is SYDVKM in the germline V gene. The CDR3 covers 14 residues. CDR3 DNA sequence: TGTGCCAGCAGTTTAGAGGCGAGGAACACTGAAGCTTTCTTT. It codes for CASSLEARNTEAFF.

Many counts were recorded for this clone. This sequence joins TRBV6-5 and TRBJ2-7, with TRBD1 identical over 9 bases. V shed 2 bases and J 4 bases; nucleotides not matched to a gene: 3. This CDR3 has 14 amino acids. Germline V gene lookup returns CDR1 MNHEY and CDR2 SVGAGI. The CDR3 bases are TGTGCCAGCAGTTACAAAGGACAGGGGTACGAGCAGTACTTC. The encoded protein is CASSYKGQGYEQYF.

This chain links TRBV13 with TRBJ2-7, with TRBD1 as a possible D gene (5 bases). V was pared by 5 bases and J by 6 bases, with 11 bases between. Germline loops: CDR1 PRHDT, CDR2 FYEKMQ (reference sequence). The CDR3 loop spans 12 amino acids. CDR3 nucleotide sequence: TGTGCCAGCAGCCGAGGTACAGGCGAGCAGTACTTC. Its protein is CASSRGTGEQYF. Supplemented by reference TRBV13 and TRBJ2-7, the full variable domain reads AAGVIQSPRHLIKEKRETATLKCYPIPRHDTVYWYQQGPGQDPQFLISFYEKMQSDKGSIPDRFSAQQFSDYHSELNMSSLELGDSALYFCASSRGTGEQYFGPGTRLTVT.

The chain recombines TRBV6-5 with TRBJ2-7; possibly TRBD1 for D (5 bases). The V end was cut by 6 bases, the J end by 3 bases, with 9 bases between. Looked up from germline, CDR1 is MNHEY and CDR2 is SVGAGI. The CDR3 sequence is 12 residues long. CDR3 sequence: CASSRDSYEQYF. CDR3 DNA sequence: TGTGCCAGCAGCCGCGACAGCTACGAGCAGTACTTC.

The chain joins TRBV28 to TRBJ2-5, with 8 bases lining up with TRBD2. V shed 4 bases and J 2 bases; nucleotides not matched to a gene: 3. Germline CDR1 MDHEN, CDR2 SYDVKM. This CDR3 is built from 14 residues. CDR3 nucleotides: TGTGCCAGCAGTTCCGGGACTAGGCAAGAGACCCAGTACTTC. Translating gives CASSSGTRQETQYF.

The chain combines TRBV29-1 with TRBJ2-7, with a tentative D call TRBD2 (5 bases). The CDR3 has 15 amino acids. V lost 4 bases to trimming and J lost 3 bases, with 19 bases between them. Germline CDR1 and CDR2: SQVTM and ANQGSEA. The CDR3 here is CSVVSDSRFGYEQYF. Written as DNA, the CDR3 is TGCAGCGTTGTTTCGGACTCGCGCTTTGGCTACGAGCAGTACTTC.

The CDR3 region has the DNA TGTGCCAGCAGTTTTCCGACAGGGGCTAATGAAAAACTGTTTTTT. Its protein is CASSFPTGANEKLFF. The chain recombines TRBV28 with TRBJ1-4, with 8 bases identical to TRBD1. The germline V gene encodes CDR1 MDHEN and CDR2 SYDVKM. The CDR3 consists of 15 residues. V was clipped by 3 bases and J by 3 bases; unmatched bases: 3. Using reference TRBV28 and TRBJ1-4 for the parts outside the CDR3, the full variable domain is DVKVTQSSRYLVKRTGEKVFLECVQDMDHENMFWYRQDPGLGLRLIYFSYDVKMKEKGDIPEGYSVSREKKERFSLILESASTNQTSMYLCASSFPTGANEKLFFGSGTQLSVL.

In this sample, this clone turned up once. J is TRBJ1-1 and V is TRBV15; 11 nucleotides match TRBD1. J lost 7 bases, V lost 3 bases, and 7 bases had no gene match. The CDR3 spans 15 residues. Germline V gives CDR1 LNHNV, CDR2 YYDKDF (reference sequence). The CDR3 sequence: CATSSPGQGVGEAFF. The CDR3 nucleotides are TGTGCCACCAGCAGCCCGGGACAGGGGGTTGGTGAAGCTTTCTTT.

The chain links TRBV27 to TRBJ2-7, with unresolved D. The CDR3 runs to 13 residues. The V gene's germline CDR1 is MNHEY and CDR2 SMNVEV (reference sequence). Deletions cut 1 base from V and 0 bases from J, with 4 bases between. Here the CDR3 DNA reads TGTGCCAGCAGTTTATTCGTCTCCTACGAGCAGTACTTC. Translating gives CASSLFVSYEQYF.

This chain uses TRBV5-1 with TRBJ2-3; 9 bases line up with TRBD1. V shed 0 bases and J 4 bases; nucleotides not matched to a gene: 9. The CDR3 length is 17 residues. Germline assignment: CDR1 SGHRS and CDR2 YFSETQ. CDR3 protein: CASSLGSGTGSSDTQYF. CDR3 sequence (DNA): TGCGCCAGCAGCTTGGGATCTGGGACAGGGTCATCAGATACGCAGTATTTT.

The chain has TRBV5-1 and TRBJ1-1; D possibly corresponds to TRBD1 (6 bases). The CDR3 consists of 19 residues. Per the germline V gene, CDR1 is SGHRS and CDR2 is YFSETQ. V was cut by 2 bases and J by 3 bases, with 26 bases left in between. The CDR3 sequence is CASSLEDTRGGAIYTEAFF. The CDR3 DNA is TGCGCCAGCAGCTTAGAAGACACGCGCGGGGGGGCGATTTACACTGAAGCTTTCTTT.

This clone occurred a few times. The J gene is TRBJ2-1, the V gene TRBV4-1; 9 bases are shared with TRBD2. The CDR3 spans 16 residues. Germline CDR1 MGHRA, CDR2 YSYEKL. V dropped 0 bases and J dropped 7; count of bases not matched to a gene: 7. As DNA, the CDR3 is TGCGCCAGCAGCCAAGATTCTAGCGGGAAGTTTAATGAGCAGTTCTTC. As protein: CASSQDSSGKFNEQFF.

The rearrangement joins TRBV29-1 to TRBJ2-7; D may be TRBD1 (6 bases). Looked up from germline, CDR1 is SQVTM and CDR2 is ANQGSEA. The CDR3 contains 12 residues. The germline V and J ends were trimmed by 6 bases and 4 bases, with 13 bases remaining between them. CDR3 sequence (DNA): TGCAGCGTAGAAACACAGGGTTACGAGCAGTACTTC. Its protein product is CSVETQGYEQYF.

This chain links TRBV2 with TRBJ1-4; 9 bases are shared with TRBD1. Germline-derived CDR1 and CDR2 are SNHLY and FYNNEI. V gave up 11 bases and J gave up 7 bases; unmatched junction bases: 8. The CDR3 runs 13 residues. Written as DNA, the CDR3 is TGTGCCTCCCAGGGACAGGGCGGTGAAAAACTGTTTTTT. Amino acids: CASQGQGGEKLFF. The full variable domain, completed using reference TRBV2 and TRBJ1-4, is EPEVTQTPSHQVTQMGQEVILRCVPISNHLYFYWYRQILGQKVEFLVSFYNNEISEKSEIFDDQFSVERPDGSNFTLKIRSTKLEDSAMYFCASQGQGGEKLFFGSGTQLSVL.

Only one count was recorded for this clone. The chain couples TRBV6-5 to TRBJ2-1; 8 nucleotides match TRBD1. J lost 7 bases, V lost 6 bases, and 8 bases had no gene match. This CDR3 has 14 amino acids. Germline V gene lookup returns CDR1 MNHEY and CDR2 SVGAGI. In nucleotides, the CDR3 is TGTGCCAGCAGCGGGCGGACAGGGTTGAATGAGCAGTTCTTC. Translating gives CASSGRTGLNEQFF.

This chain connects TRBV5-1 to TRBJ2-5; TRBD1 aligns across 11 bases. The CDR3 contains 16 residues. The trim removed 4 bases at V and 2 bases at J, leaving 7 bases unmatched. CDR1 is SGHRS and CDR2 is YFSETQ in the germline V gene. CDR3 DNA sequence: TGCGCCAGCAGCCCAGGGACAGGGGGTATACAAGAGACCCAGTACTTC. This codes for CASSPGTGGIQETQYF.

This clone is a singleton in its sample. CDR3 amino acids: CASSPRGAEAFF. CDR3 coding DNA: TGTGCCAGCTCACCCAGGGGTGCTGAAGCTTTCTTT. The chain recombines TRBV18 with TRBJ1-1, with a possible D match to TRBD1 (6 bases). V lost 3 bases and J 6 bases, leaving 8 bases between the germline ends. Germline CDR1 and CDR2: KGHSH and LQKENI. This CDR3 comprises 12 residues.

V is TRBV4-1 and J is TRBJ2-3, with TRBD2 identical over 12 bases. Unmatched junction bases numbered 5, after V lost 1 base and J lost 0 bases. Looked up from germline, CDR1 is MGHRA and CDR2 is YSYEKL. CDR3 length: 18 residues. CDR3 in DNA: TGCGCCAGCAGCCAAGTACTAGCGGGAGGTTTCAGCACAGATACGCAGTATTTT. It specifies CASSQVLAGGFSTDTQYF.

The chain is built from TRBV13 and TRBJ1-1, with no clear D. The CDR3 is 12 amino acids. V lost 5 bases and J 4 bases, leaving 8 bases between the germline ends. Germline CDR1 PRHDT, CDR2 FYEKMQ (reference sequence). The CDR3 region is CASSRVLTEAFF. The CDR3 DNA follows: TGTGCCAGCAGCCGAGTTCTCACTGAAGCTTTCTTT.